A single sample is the source of the 20 T cell receptor beta chains below, sequenced in a study of blood T cell repertoires in COVID-19. The protocol was immunoSEQ multiplex PCR, while the TCRdb copy is restricted to in-frame clones and leaves out a portion. The sample lists tens of thousands of clones; approximately 81% were seen once. Sequencing input: peripheral blood. These receptors were collected from a man of 80 years or more with acute or convalescent COVID-19.

The rearrangement links TRBV11-3 to TRBJ1-1, with a weak D call TRBD1 (6 bases). The V and J ends lost 3 bases and 3 bases respectively, with 11 bases between them. The germline V gene encodes CDR1 SGHNT and CDR2 YENEEA. This CDR3 is 14 amino acids long. CDR3 sequence reads: CASSFSGADTEAFF. CDR3 nucleotides: TGTGCCAGCAGCTTTTCAGGGGCGGACACTGAAGCTTTCTTT.

The V gene is TRBV19, the J gene TRBJ2-7; 7 bases align to TRBD1. The CDR3 contains 16 residues. The V and J ends lost 5 bases and 2 bases, in that order; junction bases with no gene match: 12. Germline values: CDR1 LNHDA, CDR2 SQIVND (reference sequence). The CDR3 DNA follows: TGTGCCAGTAGTGACACAGGGGCCGCAAGACCCTACGAGCAGTACTTC. As protein: CASSDTGAARPYEQYF.

The V gene is TRBV18, the J gene TRBJ2-5; a possible D gene is TRBD2 (6 bases). This CDR3 has 16 amino acids. V gave up 3 bases and J gave up 5 bases, with 19 bases separating them. The germline V gene encodes CDR1 KGHSH and CDR2 LQKENI. For the CDR3, the DNA is TGTGCCAGCTCACCCCCTGGAGCGGGTGGCTGGGAGACCCAGTACTTC. It translates to CASSPPGAGGWETQYF.

This clone was counted between two and nine times. One end of the junction varies from germline; a read error may be responsible. The V gene is TRBV28, the J gene TRBJ2-1, with TRBD2 matching 8 bases. From germline, CDR1 is MDHEN and CDR2 SYDVKM. The CDR3 has 12 residues. The DNA of the CDR3 is TGTGCCAGCAGCTGGCGGGAGGCCACGCGGCTCTTC. It encodes CASSWREATRLF.

The chain uses TRBV9 and TRBJ2-1, with 8 nucleotides matching TRBD2. Germline V gives CDR1 SGDLS, CDR2 YYNGEE. This CDR3 region has 15 residues. V shed 2 bases, J shed 5 bases, and the junction held 6 bases outside the gene matches. CDR3 sequence reads: CASSVLSGSHNEQFF. DNA for the CDR3: TGTGCCAGCAGCGTGTTAAGCGGGAGCCACAATGAGCAGTTCTTC.

The chain is built from TRBV9 and TRBJ2-1, with TRBD1 identical over 7 bases. V lost 0 bases to trimming and J lost 3 bases; unmatched junction nucleotides: 3. Germline CDR1 SGDLS, CDR2 YYNGEE. CDR3 length equals 15 residues. This CDR3 is CASSVVGDSYNEQFF. CDR3 DNA: TGTGCCAGCAGCGTAGTTGGGGACAGCTACAATGAGCAGTTCTTC.

J is TRBJ2-6 and V is TRBV6-2 or TRBV6-3, with 11 bases aligning to TRBD2. This CDR3 spans 20 amino acids. In germline, CDR1 is MNHEY, CDR2 SVGEGT. V trimming: 2 bases; J trimming: 1 base; junction bases outside the gene matches: 10. The DNA of the CDR3 is TGTGCCAGCAGTTACGAGACTAGCGGGGCTCTCTGGTCTGGGGCCAACGTCCTGACTTTC. It yields the protein CASSYETSGALWSGANVLTF.

This sequence joins TRBV28 and TRBJ2-7; TRBD1 aligns across 8 bases. This CDR3 region has 15 residues. J was trimmed by 2 bases and V by 2 bases; bases with no gene match: 5. Germline V gene data show CDR1 as MDHEN and CDR2 as SYDVKM. CDR3 residues: CASSLVTGATYEQYF. In DNA form, the CDR3 reads TGTGCCAGCAGTTTAGTGACAGGGGCGACCTACGAGCAGTACTTC.

The chain carries TRBV5-1 and TRBJ2-1, with 10 bases that match TRBD2. V shed 4 bases, J shed 6 bases, and the junction held 7 bases outside the gene matches. Germline V lookup: CDR1 SGHRS, CDR2 YFSETQ. The CDR3 sequence is 15 residues long. The DNA of the CDR3 is TGCGCCAGCAGCCAGCCGGGACTAGCGACCAATGAGCAGTTCTTC. Its protein is CASSQPGLATNEQFF.

The V gene is TRBV18, the J gene TRBJ2-7; 8 nucleotides align to TRBD1. The germline V gene encodes CDR1 KGHSH and CDR2 LQKENI. The J segment lost 4 bases and the V segment lost 4 bases, leaving 12 bases of the junction unmatched. The CDR3 has 16 residues. CDR3 DNA sequence: TGTGCCAGCTCACGCGCAGCCCGGACAGGGTCTTACGAGCAGTACTTC. Translation gives CASSRAARTGSYEQYF.

This clone showed up just a few times. The chain uses TRBV28 and TRBJ2-7; tentatively, D is TRBD2 (6 bases). The V and J ends lost 4 bases and 7 bases respectively, with 11 bases between them. CDR1 is MDHEN, CDR2 SYDVKM, per germline. CDR3 size: 12 residues. CDR3 in amino acids: CASSSSGQEQYF. In DNA, the CDR3 is TGTGCCAGCAGTTCCAGCGGGCAGGAGCAGTACTTC.

Here the CDR3 DNA reads TGCGCCAGCAGCCATGAGAGGGTGGCCTTACAAAATTCACCCCTCCACTTT. Its translation: CASSHERVALQNSPLHF. This rearrangement joins TRBV4-1 to TRBJ1-6, with unresolved D. Deletions cut 3 bases from V and 7 bases from J, with 19 bases between. Germline loops: CDR1 MGHRA, CDR2 YSYEKL. The CDR3 is made up of 17 amino acids.

V is TRBV5-4 and J is TRBJ1-2; D unclear. The CDR3 length is 13 residues. The V and J ends lost 4 bases and 4 bases respectively, with 11 bases between them. Germline assignment: CDR1 SGHNT and CDR2 YYREEE (reference sequence). As DNA, the CDR3 is TGTGCCAGCAGCCCGGGTGAGGTCTATGGCTACACCTTC. Protein: CASSPGEVYGYTF.

The rearrangement uses TRBV18 and TRBJ2-7; the D gene is possibly TRBD1 (5 bases). The CDR3 contains 17 residues. The germline gives CDR1 KGHSH, CDR2 LQKENI. Trimming pared 2 bases from V and 3 bases from J, leaving 20 bases between. The CDR3 sequence: CASSPFGQGRVNYEQYF. DNA for the CDR3: TGTGCCAGCTCACCATTCGGGCAGGGTAGAGTGAACTACGAGCAGTACTTC.

In its sample, this clone was seen a few times. Here the CDR3 DNA reads TGTGCCTACACCTTCACTGGAAACACCATATATTTT. Translated, it gives CAYTFTGNTIYF. The rearrangement uses TRBV30 and TRBJ1-3; D unclear. V shed 7 bases and J shed 2 bases, with 9 bases lying between them. Germline-derived CDR1 and CDR2 are GTSNPN and SVGIG (reference sequence). This CDR3 contains 12 residues.

This clone was detected once. This CDR3 reads CASSRTGSSGNTIYF. The DNA for the CDR3 is TGTGCCAGCTCACGGACGGGGAGCTCTGGAAACACCATATATTTT. This sequence joins TRBV18 and TRBJ1-3; no firm D call. The ends were cut back, 4 bases at V and 0 bases at J, with 10 bases in the middle. Germline V gene sequence: CDR1 KGHSH, CDR2 LQKENI. CDR3 length: 15 residues.

The chain links TRBV7-9 to TRBJ1-2, with 7 bases matching TRBD1. V shed 6 bases, J shed 8 bases, and the junction held 12 bases outside the gene matches. The CDR3 has 14 amino acids. Per germline, CDR1 SEHNR and CDR2 FQNEAQ (reference sequence). The DNA for the CDR3 is TGTGCCAGCAGGCACAGTCCCCAAGGGGGCGGCTACACCTTC. Residues: CASRHSPQGGGYTF.

The chain is built from TRBV5-1 and TRBJ2-7, with D perhaps TRBD1 (6 bases). Trimming took off 1 base at V and 5 bases at J, with 19 bases between the two ends. This CDR3 is 16 amino acids long. Germline V gene sequence: CDR1 SGHRS, CDR2 YFSETQ. CDR3 in amino acids: CASSLSSPRGHDEQYF. DNA of the CDR3: TGCGCCAGCAGCTTGAGTTCCCCCAGGGGTCACGACGAGCAGTACTTC.

This chain joins TRBV4-1 and TRBJ2-3; D is uncertain. Between the trimmed V and J ends, which lost 0 bases and 6 bases, there was a span of 4 bases. CDR3 length: 12 amino acids. The germline V gene encodes CDR1 MGHRA and CDR2 YSYEKL. In DNA, the CDR3 is TGCGCCAGCAGCCAAGATAGCGATACGCAGTATTTT. Residues: CASSQDSDTQYF.

In DNA form, the CDR3 reads TGTGCCAGCAGCTTGGACAGGGGTCGTGGCGAGCAGTACTTC. Protein product: CASSLDRGRGEQYF. V gene TRBV11-2 combines with J gene TRBJ2-7; TRBD1 matches 9 bases. The CDR3 totals 14 residues. Germline CDR1 reads SGHAT; CDR2 reads FQNNGV. The trim removed 3 bases at V and 6 bases at J, leaving 6 bases unmatched.